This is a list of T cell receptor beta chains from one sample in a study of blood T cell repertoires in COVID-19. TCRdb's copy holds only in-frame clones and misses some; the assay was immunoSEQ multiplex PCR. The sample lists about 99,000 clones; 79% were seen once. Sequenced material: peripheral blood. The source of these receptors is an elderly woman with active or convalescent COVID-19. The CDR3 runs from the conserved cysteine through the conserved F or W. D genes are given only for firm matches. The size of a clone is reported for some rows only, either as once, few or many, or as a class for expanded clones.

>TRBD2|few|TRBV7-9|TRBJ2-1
TGTGCCAGCAGCTACTTCCCGGGACTAGCTTTTGAGCAGTTCTTC
CASSYFPGLAFEQFF
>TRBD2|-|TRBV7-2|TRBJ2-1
TGTGCCAGCAGCCAGAACGCGGGAGGGAGGACTGAGCAGTTCTTC
CASSQNAGGRTEQFF
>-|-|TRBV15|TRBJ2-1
TGTGCCACCAGCAGTGACTTGTTCGGAGGGGACAATGAGCAGTTCTTC
CATSSDLFGGDNEQFF
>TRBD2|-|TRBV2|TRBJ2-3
TGTGCCAGCACCTGGACTAGCGGGAGAGCAGTCACAGATACGCAGTATTTT
CASTWTSGRAVTDTQYF
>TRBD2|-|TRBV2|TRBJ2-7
TGTGCCAGCAGTCCGGGACTAGCAGTTTACGAGCAGTACTTC
CASSPGLAVYEQYF
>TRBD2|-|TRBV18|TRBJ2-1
TGTGCCAGCTCACCAATCCTGGCGGGAGGGGGCTACAATGAGCAGTTCTTC
CASSPILAGGGYNEQFF
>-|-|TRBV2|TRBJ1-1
TGTGCCAGCAAGCCCCCCCGGGAAGGGGGCACTGAAGCTTTCTTT
CASKPPREGGTEAFF
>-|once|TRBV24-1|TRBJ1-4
TGTGCCACCAGTGATTTGCTGGAGAACGTCCGCTGGTTTGCAAGTAATGAAAAACTGTTTTTT
CATSDLLENVRWFASNEKLFF
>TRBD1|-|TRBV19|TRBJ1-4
TGTGCCAGTAGTATGCCAGGGGGCACTAATGAAAAACTGTTTTTT
CASSMPGGTNEKLFF
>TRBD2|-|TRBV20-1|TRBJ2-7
TGCAGTGCTAGTCGGGCGGCGGGAGGGCGCGAGCAGTACTTC
CSASRAAGGREQYF
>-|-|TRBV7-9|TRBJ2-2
TGTGCCAGCAGCCCCCCATGGCAGAACACCGGGGAGCTGTTTTTT
CASSPPWQNTGELFF
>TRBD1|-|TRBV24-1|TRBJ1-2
TGTGCCACCAGTGATTTGGACAGGGGTGGCTACACCTTC
CATSDLDRGGYTF
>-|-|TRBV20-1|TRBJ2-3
TGCAGTGCTAGTTCGTATGATCGGACGCAGTATTTT
CSASSYDRTQYF
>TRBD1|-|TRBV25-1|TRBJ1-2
TGTGCCAGCAGTAGGACAGGAGCTAACTATGGCTACACCTTC
CASSRTGANYGYTF
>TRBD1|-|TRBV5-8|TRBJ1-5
TGTGCCAGCAGCACGGGACAGGGGGCACGACAGCCCCAGCATTTT
CASSTGQGARQPQHF
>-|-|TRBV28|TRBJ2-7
TGTGCCAGCAGTTTAACAGGCGAAATGTACGAGCAGTACTTC
CASSLTGEMYEQYF
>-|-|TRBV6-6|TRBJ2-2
TGTGCCAGCAGCCCCAGCGGGGAGCTGTTTTTT
CASSPSGELFF
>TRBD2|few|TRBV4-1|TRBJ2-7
TGCGCCAGCAGCCAGGCCGAAGGACTAGCGGGGGACTCCTACGAGCAGTACTTC
CASSQAEGLAGDSYEQYF
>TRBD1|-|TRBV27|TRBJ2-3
TGTGCCAGCAGTCAACGACAGGGGGCGGACACAGATACGCAGTATTTT
CASSQRQGADTDTQYF
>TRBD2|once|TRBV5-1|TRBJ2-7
TGTGCCAGCAGCGAGGGACTAGAAGTGGGCGAGCAGTACTTC
CASSEGLEVGEQYF
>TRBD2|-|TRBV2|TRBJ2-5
TGTGCCAGCAGTGGTCAGGGAGGGGAGACCCAGTACTTC
CASSGQGGETQYF
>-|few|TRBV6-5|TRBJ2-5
TGTGCCAGCAGCCGCGGTATCCAAGAGACCCAGTACTTC
CASSRGIQETQYF
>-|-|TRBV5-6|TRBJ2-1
TGTGCCAGCAGCTTGGTGCAGGGTATGGGCGAGCAGTTCTTC
CASSLVQGMGEQFF
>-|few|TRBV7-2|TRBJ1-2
TGTGCCAGCAGCTTGCAGGGCTATGGCTACACCTTC
CASSLQGYGYTF
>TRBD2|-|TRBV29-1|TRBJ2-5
TGCAGCGTCGAGGGCACTAGCGGGAGGGCCGGGGAGACCCAGTACTTC
CSVEGTSGRAGETQYF
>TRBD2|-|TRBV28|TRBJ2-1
TGTGCCAGCAGGACTAGCGGGAGGGCTGAGCAGTTCTTC
CASRTSGRAEQFF